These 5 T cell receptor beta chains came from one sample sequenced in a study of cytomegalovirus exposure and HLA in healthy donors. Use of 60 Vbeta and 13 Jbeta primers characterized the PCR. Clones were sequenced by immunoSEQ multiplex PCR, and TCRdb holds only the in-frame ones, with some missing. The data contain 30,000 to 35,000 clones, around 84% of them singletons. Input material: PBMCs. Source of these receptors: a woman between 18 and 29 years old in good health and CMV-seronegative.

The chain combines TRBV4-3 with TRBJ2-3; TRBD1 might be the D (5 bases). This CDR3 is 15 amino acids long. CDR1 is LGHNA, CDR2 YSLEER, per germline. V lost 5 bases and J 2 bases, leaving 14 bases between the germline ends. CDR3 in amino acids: CASSSRTSYTDTQYF. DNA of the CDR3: TGCGCCAGCAGCTCCCGGACATCTTACACAGATACGCAGTATTTT.

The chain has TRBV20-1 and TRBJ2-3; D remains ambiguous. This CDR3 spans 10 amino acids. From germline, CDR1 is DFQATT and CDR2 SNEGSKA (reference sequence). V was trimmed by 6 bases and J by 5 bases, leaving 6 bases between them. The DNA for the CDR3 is TGCAGTGCCCGGGTAGATACGCAGTATTTT. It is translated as CSARVDTQYF.

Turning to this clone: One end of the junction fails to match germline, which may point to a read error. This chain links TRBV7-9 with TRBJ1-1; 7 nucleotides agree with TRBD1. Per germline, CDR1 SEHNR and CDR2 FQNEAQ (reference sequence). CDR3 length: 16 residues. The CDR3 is CSSSPYHAGGTVEAFF. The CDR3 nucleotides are TGTTCCAGCAGCCCATACCACGCGGGAGGGACAGTTGAAGCTTTCTTT.

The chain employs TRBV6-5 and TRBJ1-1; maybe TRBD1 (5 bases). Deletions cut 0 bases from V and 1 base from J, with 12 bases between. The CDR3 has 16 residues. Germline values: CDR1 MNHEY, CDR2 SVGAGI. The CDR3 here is CASSYSEGIGNTEAFF. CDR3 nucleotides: TGTGCCAGCAGTTACTCGGAGGGGATCGGGAACACTGAAGCTTTCTTT.

The DNA for the CDR3 is TGTGCCAGCAGCGACCAGACTAGTTCAGATACGCAGTATTTT. It codes for CASSDQTSSDTQYF. This chain links TRBV5-4 with TRBJ2-3, with D possibly being TRBD2 (6 bases). Deletions cut 4 bases from V and 4 bases from J, with 13 bases between. Germline V CDR1 and CDR2: SGHNT, YYREEE (reference sequence). The CDR3 has 14 residues.